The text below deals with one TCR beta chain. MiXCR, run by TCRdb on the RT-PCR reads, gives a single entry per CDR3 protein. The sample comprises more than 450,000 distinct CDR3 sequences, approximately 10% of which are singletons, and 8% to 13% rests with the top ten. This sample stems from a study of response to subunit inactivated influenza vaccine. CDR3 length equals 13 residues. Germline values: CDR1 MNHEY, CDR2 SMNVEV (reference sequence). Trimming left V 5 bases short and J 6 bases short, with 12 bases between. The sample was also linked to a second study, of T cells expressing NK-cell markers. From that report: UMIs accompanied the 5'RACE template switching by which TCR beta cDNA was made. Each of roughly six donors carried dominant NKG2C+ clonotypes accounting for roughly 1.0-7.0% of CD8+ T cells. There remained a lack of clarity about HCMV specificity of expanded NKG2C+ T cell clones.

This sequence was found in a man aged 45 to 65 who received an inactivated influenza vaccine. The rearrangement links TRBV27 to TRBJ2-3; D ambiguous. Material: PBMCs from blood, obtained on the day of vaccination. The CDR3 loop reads CASSTTPADTQYF. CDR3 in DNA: TGTGCCAGCAGTACGACGCCAGCGGATACGCAGTATTTT.